The 25 T cell receptor beta chains presented below share a single source sample, sequenced in a study of blood T cell repertoires in COVID-19. The method was immunoSEQ multiplex PCR; TCRdb's version includes in-frame clones alone and lacks a portion of them. The sample has about 54,000 clones, 88% seen once. Sequencing was done on a sample of peripheral blood. These receptors were obtained from a man aged 55 to 70 with active COVID-19.

The J gene is TRBJ2-7, the V gene TRBV28, with a weak D call TRBD2 (6 bases). Trimming stripped 3 bases from V and 2 bases from J, with 8 bases between. This CDR3 has 13 residues. Germline V gene data show CDR1 as MDHEN and CDR2 as SYDVKM. In nucleotides, the CDR3 is TGTGCCAGCAGTTTTGCGGGGCCCTACGAGCAGTACTTC. It encodes CASSFAGPYEQYF.

The chain joins TRBV24-1 to TRBJ1-1; TRBD1 aligns across 7 bases. After removal of 4 bases from V and 8 bases from J, the junction contained 3 bases not matched to a gene. This CDR3 has 12 residues. The germline V gene has CDR1 KGHDR and CDR2 SFDVKD. CDR3 loop: CATSDLRGEAFF. Written as DNA, the CDR3 is TGTGCCACCAGTGACCTCAGGGGGGAAGCTTTCTTT.

The CDR3 is CASSLVRGPPLHF. The CDR3 coding sequence is TGTGCCAGCAGTTTAGTAAGGGGTCCACCCCTCCACTTT. This chain uses TRBV12-3 or TRBV12-4 with TRBJ1-6, with TRBD1 as a possible D gene (5 bases). Deletions cut 1 base from V and 11 bases from J, with 9 bases between. CDR3 length: 13 residues.

This clone showed up just once. This rearrangement joins TRBV29-1 to TRBJ2-7; 9 bases match TRBD2. Germline-derived CDR1 and CDR2 are SQVTM and ANQGSEA. Trimming at V came to 3 bases and at J to 5 bases, leaving 5 bases not matched to a gene. The CDR3 contains 13 residues. The chain's CDR3 is CSVDASGTHEQYF. The CDR3, as DNA: TGCAGCGTTGACGCTAGCGGGACCCACGAGCAGTACTTC.

This chain connects TRBV6-5 to TRBJ2-7, with 10 bases fitting TRBD2. V lost 0 bases to trimming and J lost 3 bases; unmatched junction nucleotides: 2. Germline values: CDR1 MNHEY, CDR2 SVGAGI. The CDR3 length is 15 residues. The CDR3 spells CASSYSASGGYEQYF. CDR3 nucleotides: TGTGCCAGCAGTTACTCGGCTAGCGGGGGCTACGAGCAGTACTTC.

The V call is TRBV15, the J call TRBJ1-1; unclear D gene. The CDR3 has 11 residues. Between the trimmed V and J ends, which lost 9 bases and 1 base, there was a span of 6 bases. CDR1 is LNHNV, CDR2 YYDKDF, per germline (reference sequence). The CDR3 DNA follows: TGTGCCACGACGGGGAACACTGAAGCTTTCTTT. It specifies CATTGNTEAFF. The complete variable domain, with remaining parts taken from reference TRBV15 and TRBJ1-1, reads DAMVIQNPRYQVTQFGKPVTLSCSQTLNHNVMYWYQQKSSQAPKLLFHYYDKDFNNEADTPDNFQSRRPNTSFCFLDIRSPGLGDTAMYLCATTGNTEAFFGQGTRLTVV.

The chain is built from TRBV29-1 and TRBJ1-2, with D tentatively TRBD1 (6 bases). CDR3 length equals 14 residues. Germline V CDR1 and CDR2: SQVTM, ANQGSEA. V lost 3 bases and J 4 bases, leaving 15 bases between the germline ends. The CDR3 nucleotides read TGCAGCGTTGAGTCCCCAGGGGCGACCTATGGCTACACCTTC. Residues: CSVESPGATYGYTF.

This chain uses TRBV10-2 with TRBJ2-3, with 14 bases aligning to TRBD2. The ends lost 3 bases at V and 5 bases at J; junction bases unmatched: 7. Germline V gives CDR1 WSHSY, CDR2 SAAADI. This CDR3 has 17 residues. This CDR3 reads CASSDKGLAGEKDTQYF. The CDR3 DNA sequence: TGCGCCAGCAGTGATAAGGGACTAGCGGGAGAAAAAGATACGCAGTATTTT.

V is TRBV19 and J is TRBJ2-1, with 16 bases matching TRBD2. Germline V gene sequence: CDR1 LNHDA, CDR2 SQIVND (reference sequence). Germline trimming cut 4 bases from V and 2 bases from J; bases unmatched to any gene: 5. This CDR3 comprises 18 residues. For the CDR3, the DNA is TGTGCCAGTAGTAGGTCCGGGACTAGCGGGAGGGCCTACAATGAGCAGTTCTTC. This encodes CASSRSGTSGRAYNEQFF.

This clone was found a few times. The CDR3 region has the DNA TGTGCCAGCATCAAGACTCAGCAAAACACCGGGGAGCTGTTTTTT. Its protein is CASIKTQQNTGELFF. The chain recombines TRBV11-2 with TRBJ2-2; D gene uncertain. CDR1 and CDR2 (germline): SGHAT, FQNNGV. This CDR3 has 15 amino acids. The V end was cut by 7 bases, the J end by 2 bases, with 14 bases between.

The genes are TRBV9 and TRBJ1-5, with TRBD1 matching over 9 bases. The germline CDR1 and CDR2 sequences are SGDLS and YYNGEE. V was clipped by 4 bases and J by 5 bases; unmatched bases: 4. The CDR3 covers 14 residues. The CDR3 DNA sequence: TGTGCCAGCAGCAAAACAGGGGGCCATCAGCCCCAGCATTTT. The encoded protein is CASSKTGGHQPQHF.

This chain links TRBV7-8 with TRBJ2-4, with D possibly matching TRBD1 (5 bases). Looked up from germline, CDR1 is SGHVS and CDR2 is FQNEAQ. The CDR3 covers 19 residues. Trimming removed 5 bases at V and 0 bases at J, with 23 bases between. The CDR3 region is CASSTPLRRLGLAKNIQYF. CDR3 nucleotide sequence: TGTGCCAGCAGCACCCCTTTAAGGCGATTGGGGCTAGCCAAAAACATTCAGTACTTC.

The chain employs TRBV28 and TRBJ1-2; D ambiguous. The CDR3 has 11 amino acids. Germline V gives CDR1 MDHEN, CDR2 SYDVKM. V lost 6 bases, J lost 3 bases, and 5 bases lay in between. CDR3 loop: CASSVDYGYTF. CDR3 DNA: TGTGCCAGCAGCGTCGACTATGGCTACACCTTC.

V gene TRBV5-1 combines with J gene TRBJ2-1; TRBD2 aligns across 7 bases. Germline-derived CDR1 and CDR2 are SGHRS and YFSETQ. J gave up 3 bases and V 1 base, and 10 bases lay outside the gene matches. The CDR3 contains 17 residues. The CDR3 bases are TGCGCCAGCAGCTTGCCCGTTCGAGCGGGAAGCTACAATGAGCAGTTCTTC. Translating it yields CASSLPVRAGSYNEQFF.

This clone was detected only once. The chain couples TRBV10-3 to TRBJ2-3; weak D call: TRBD2 (5 bases). This CDR3 region has 17 residues. In germline, CDR1 is ENHRY, CDR2 SYGVKD. V was shortened by 3 bases and J by 1 base, with 17 bases between the two germline ends. The CDR3 bases are TGTGCCATCAGTGATCCCTCTGTGAGCGGAGGCACAGATACGCAGTATTTT. It is translated as CAISDPSVSGGTDTQYF.

This sequence joins TRBV11-3 and TRBJ2-2; the match to TRBD1 covers 8 bases. Losses at the gene ends were 5 bases for V and 5 bases for J; bases not matched to a gene: 4. Per the germline V gene, CDR1 is SGHNT and CDR2 is YENEEA. The CDR3 runs 14 residues. The CDR3 DNA reads as TGTGCCAGCAGCCCACGGACAGGGACCGGGGAGCTGTTTTTT. This encodes CASSPRTGTGELFF. The complete variable domain, with remaining parts taken from reference TRBV11-3 and TRBJ2-2, reads EAGVVQSPRYKIIEKKQPVAFWCNPISGHNTLYWYLQNLGQGPELLIRYENEEAVDDSQLPKDRFSAERLKGVDSTLKIQPAELGDSAVYLCASSPRTGTGELFFGEGSRLTVL.

The chain combines TRBV18 with TRBJ2-1; unclear D gene. CDR1 KGHSH and CDR2 LQKENI come from the germline V gene. Trimming took 2 bases from V and 0 from J, leaving 5 bases between them. This CDR3 is built from 14 residues. For the CDR3, the DNA is TGTGCCAGCTCACCATCCATCTCCTACAATGAGCAGTTCTTC. Translated: CASSPSISYNEQFF.

This chain connects TRBV18 to TRBJ2-1; no firm D call. The germline V gene encodes CDR1 KGHSH and CDR2 LQKENI. This CDR3 comprises 13 residues. The V end lost 3 bases, the J end lost 8 bases, and 11 bases lay between the germline ends. CDR3 nucleotide sequence: TGTGCCAGCTCACCGCGAGGCTCCCATGAGCAGTTCTTC. It yields the protein CASSPRGSHEQFF.

The V and J genes are TRBV27 and TRBJ2-1, with D hard to call. CDR1 MNHEY and CDR2 SMNVEV come from the germline V gene (reference sequence). This CDR3 has 15 amino acids. Trimming removed 4 bases at V and 0 bases at J, with 10 bases between. The DNA of the CDR3 is TGTGCCAGCAGTTCCCCAGCGACCTCCTACAATGAGCAGTTCTTC. Protein sequence: CASSSPATSYNEQFF.

This chain joins TRBV7-3 and TRBJ2-1, with TRBD2 as a possible D gene (5 bases). Trimming took 2 bases from V and 0 from J, leaving 14 bases between them. There are 17 residues in the CDR3. The germline V gene has CDR1 SGHTA and CDR2 FQGTGA. As DNA, the CDR3 is TGTGCCAGCAGCTTACTCGGACTGGCCAGCTCCTACAATGAGCAGTTCTTC. It specifies CASSLLGLASSYNEQFF.

V and J are TRBV10-1 and TRBJ2-7; 12 bases match TRBD2. This CDR3 contains 16 residues. V gave up 3 bases and J gave up 4 bases; unmatched junction bases: 7. Germline V gives CDR1 WNHNN, CDR2 SYGVQD (reference sequence). CDR3 bases: TGCGCCAGCAGTGACACGACTAGCGGGAGTTTGTACGAGCAGTACTTC. Encoded protein: CASSDTTSGSLYEQYF.

The chain employs TRBV11-3 and TRBJ2-1; 10 positions agree with TRBD2. Germline assignment: CDR1 SGHNT and CDR2 YENEEA. The CDR3 runs to 17 residues. J gave up 9 bases and V 1 base, and 12 bases lay outside the gene matches. CDR3 nucleotides: TGTGCCAGCAGCTTAGGAGGCCTAGCGGGAGTCTCTAGTGAGCAGTTCTTC. It translates to CASSLGGLAGVSSEQFF.

The chain uses TRBV19 and TRBJ1-4; 10 bases agree with TRBD1. Germline loops: CDR1 LNHDA, CDR2 SQIVND (reference sequence). J lost 0 bases, V lost 4 bases, and 2 bases had no gene match. The CDR3 covers 16 residues. For the CDR3, the DNA is TGTGCCAGTAGTAAGGACAGGGGGACAACTAATGAAAAACTGTTTTTT. Residues: CASSKDRGTTNEKLFF.

CDR3 bases: TGTGCCAGCAGCTCCCCCGTCACTTACACCGGGGAGCTGTTTTTT. Translation gives CASSSPVTYTGELFF. The V and J genes are TRBV11-2 and TRBJ2-2; D gene unclear. This CDR3 has 15 amino acids. V was cut by 4 bases and J by 3 bases, with 12 bases left in between. Germline lookup yields CDR1 SGHAT and CDR2 FQNNGV.

This sequence joins TRBV6-5 and TRBJ2-5; TRBD2 aligns across 13 bases. The germline V gene encodes CDR1 MNHEY and CDR2 SVGAGI. This CDR3 is 15 amino acids long. Germline trimming cut 7 bases from V and 4 bases from J; bases unmatched to any gene: 6. CDR3 nucleotide sequence: TGTGCCAGCATTAGGACTAGCGGGAGTCGAGAGACCCAGTACTTC. Translation gives CASIRTSGSRETQYF.